These 14 T cell receptor beta chains share one sample of origin, sequenced in a study of blood T cells in healthy people across ages. Combining a sample-barcoded 5' primer with a J-beta primer mix, a second PCR ran for 7 to 11 cycles. Using its own MiXCR run on the 5' RACE reads, TCRdb lists one record per CDR3 protein. This sample has 1.5 million to 2 million distinct CDR3 sequences; roughly 27% occur once, and the top ten carry about 8%. The source material was blood. The receptors were gathered from a woman younger than 45 in good health.

The chain is built from TRBV6-6 and TRBJ1-5; 8 nucleotides match TRBD1. J lost 2 bases, V lost 6 bases, and 12 bases had no gene match. Per germline, CDR1 MNHNY and CDR2 SVGAGI (reference sequence). The CDR3 runs to 17 residues. The CDR3 coding sequence is TGTGCCAGCAGACTCGGACAGGGCGGCGGAGGCAATCAGCCCCAGCATTTT. It specifies CASRLGQGGGGNQPQHF.

This clonotype occurred a few times. V usage is TRBV6-2 or TRBV6-3 and J usage is TRBJ2-5; TRBD1 aligns across 8 bases. V shed 5 bases and J 3 bases; nucleotides not matched to a gene: 5. The CDR3 extends over 14 amino acids. Germline CDR1 reads MNHEY; CDR2 reads SVGEGT. CDR3 loop: CASSRQGSKETQYF. In DNA form, the CDR3 reads TGTGCCAGCAGTCGACAGGGGTCGAAAGAGACCCAGTACTTC.

This clonotype was recorded many times. The J gene is TRBJ2-7, the V gene TRBV6-2 or TRBV6-3; no reliable D call. The CDR3 consists of 17 residues. The germline gives CDR1 MNHEY, CDR2 SVGEGT. Trimming pared 2 bases from V and 0 bases from J, leaving 17 bases between. CDR3 coding DNA: TGTGCCAGCAGTTACCTGAACTTTGCAGGAGTCTCCTACGAGCAGTACTTC. This gives the protein CASSYLNFAGVSYEQYF.

This clonotype has a count of ten or more. The V and J genes are TRBV27 and TRBJ1-2, with 7 bases identical to TRBD1. This CDR3 is 17 amino acids long. The V segment lost 3 bases and the J segment 4 bases; nucleotides outside the gene matches: 14. From germline, CDR1 is MNHEY and CDR2 SMNVEV (reference sequence). This CDR3 is CASSLYPQGVGSYGYTF. DNA of the CDR3: TGTGCCAGCAGTTTGTATCCGCAGGGGGTGGGGAGCTATGGCTACACCTTC.

The chain has TRBV2 and TRBJ1-5; TRBD1 is a possible D gene (5 bases). V was clipped by 8 bases and J by 3 bases, with 20 bases between them. This CDR3 comprises 16 residues. Germline lookup yields CDR1 SNHLY and CDR2 FYNNEI. This chain's CDR3 is CASAGPRQGVNQPQHF. In DNA, the CDR3 is TGTGCCAGCGCCGGACCAAGGCAGGGAGTCAATCAGCCCCAGCATTTT.

The CDR3 spells CASSIVGTGGYNEQFF. DNA for the CDR3: TGTGCCAGTAGTATAGTTGGGACAGGGGGCTACAATGAGCAGTTCTTC. The chain has TRBV19 and TRBJ2-1; 11 bases match TRBD1. The CDR3 has 16 amino acids. Germline lookup yields CDR1 LNHDA and CDR2 SQIVND (reference sequence). The J segment lost 3 bases and the V segment lost 1 base, leaving 2 bases of the junction unmatched.

The V and J genes are TRBV7-9 and TRBJ1-1, with D perhaps TRBD1 (5 bases). The CDR3 sequence is 15 residues long. Germline V lookup: CDR1 SEHNR, CDR2 FQNEAQ (reference sequence). V was trimmed by 5 bases and J by 1 base, leaving 14 bases between them. In DNA, the CDR3 is TGTGCCAGCAGCCCTTTGGGACGACAGAACACTGAAGCTTTCTTT. It codes for CASSPLGRQNTEAFF.

This clonotype was counted a few times. The rearrangement uses TRBV5-1 and TRBJ2-5, with D maybe TRBD1 (7 bases). Germline CDR1 and CDR2: SGHRS and YFSETQ. The ends were cut back, 4 bases at V and 4 bases at J, with 23 bases in the middle. CDR3 length: 17 residues. The CDR3 sequence is CASSLGASGGGRETQYF. The CDR3 DNA reads as TGCGCCAGCAGCCTAGGGGCCTCAGGGGGAGGTAGAGAGACCCAGTACTTC.

The chain employs TRBV12-3 or TRBV12-4 and TRBJ1-6; D possibly corresponds to TRBD1 (6 bases). This CDR3 comprises 16 residues. Trimming left V 1 base short and J 7 bases short, with 14 bases between. The CDR3 loop is CASSLGQGRPNSPLHF. DNA for the CDR3: TGTGCCAGCAGTTTAGGTCAGGGGAGGCCGAATTCACCCCTCCACTTT.

This clonotype has a handful of counts. The chain is built from TRBV29-1 and TRBJ2-5; D might be TRBD1 (5 bases). V was clipped by 4 bases and J by 11 bases, with 23 bases between them. CDR3 length: 14 residues. In germline, CDR1 is SQVTM, CDR2 ANQGSEA. CDR3 in DNA: TGCAGCGTTGTTTCTCAGGGAAAGGTAAATGAGCAGTACTTC. It yields the protein CSVVSQGKVNEQYF.

This clonotype occurred a few times. The rearrangement links TRBV18 to TRBJ2-7, with D perhaps matching TRBD1 (5 bases). Deletions cut 2 bases from V and 5 bases from J, with 16 bases between. Germline CDR1 reads KGHSH; CDR2 reads LQKENI. CDR3 length: 15 residues. CDR3 coding DNA: TGTGCCAGCTCACCAAGCTTAGGGGCCCCCGACGAGCAGTACTTC. It codes for CASSPSLGAPDEQYF.

This clonotype was seen a handful of times. V and J are TRBV7-9 and TRBJ2-7; 8 nucleotides agree with TRBD2. Germline lookup yields CDR1 SEHNR and CDR2 FQNEAQ (reference sequence). The CDR3 extends over 15 amino acids. V gave up 8 bases and J gave up 0 bases; unmatched junction bases: 9. The CDR3 bases are TGTGCCAGCTCGGGAGCGGGGGTCAGCTCCTACGAGCAGTACTTC. Protein sequence: CASSGAGVSSYEQYF.

This clonotype was seen at least ten times. V and J are TRBV9 and TRBJ2-1; the match to TRBD2 covers 9 bases. The CDR3 length is 14 residues. The germline V gene encodes CDR1 SGDLS and CDR2 YYNGEE. Trimming at V came to 3 bases and at J to 9 bases, leaving 7 bases not matched to a gene. CDR3 nucleotides: TGTGCCAGCAGCGGCGGGGGGGCAGGAGGTGAGCAGTTCTTC. Residues: CASSGGGAGGEQFF.

This clonotype appeared many times. J is TRBJ2-7 and V is TRBV29-1, with a possible D match to TRBD2 (5 bases). The CDR3 contains 13 residues. The germline V and J ends were trimmed by 6 bases and 5 bases, with 17 bases remaining between them. CDR1 and CDR2 (germline): SQVTM, ANQGSEA. DNA for the CDR3: TGCAGCGTGTCAACCGGGTTCGGGGACGAGCAGTACTTC. Its translation is CSVSTGFGDEQYF.